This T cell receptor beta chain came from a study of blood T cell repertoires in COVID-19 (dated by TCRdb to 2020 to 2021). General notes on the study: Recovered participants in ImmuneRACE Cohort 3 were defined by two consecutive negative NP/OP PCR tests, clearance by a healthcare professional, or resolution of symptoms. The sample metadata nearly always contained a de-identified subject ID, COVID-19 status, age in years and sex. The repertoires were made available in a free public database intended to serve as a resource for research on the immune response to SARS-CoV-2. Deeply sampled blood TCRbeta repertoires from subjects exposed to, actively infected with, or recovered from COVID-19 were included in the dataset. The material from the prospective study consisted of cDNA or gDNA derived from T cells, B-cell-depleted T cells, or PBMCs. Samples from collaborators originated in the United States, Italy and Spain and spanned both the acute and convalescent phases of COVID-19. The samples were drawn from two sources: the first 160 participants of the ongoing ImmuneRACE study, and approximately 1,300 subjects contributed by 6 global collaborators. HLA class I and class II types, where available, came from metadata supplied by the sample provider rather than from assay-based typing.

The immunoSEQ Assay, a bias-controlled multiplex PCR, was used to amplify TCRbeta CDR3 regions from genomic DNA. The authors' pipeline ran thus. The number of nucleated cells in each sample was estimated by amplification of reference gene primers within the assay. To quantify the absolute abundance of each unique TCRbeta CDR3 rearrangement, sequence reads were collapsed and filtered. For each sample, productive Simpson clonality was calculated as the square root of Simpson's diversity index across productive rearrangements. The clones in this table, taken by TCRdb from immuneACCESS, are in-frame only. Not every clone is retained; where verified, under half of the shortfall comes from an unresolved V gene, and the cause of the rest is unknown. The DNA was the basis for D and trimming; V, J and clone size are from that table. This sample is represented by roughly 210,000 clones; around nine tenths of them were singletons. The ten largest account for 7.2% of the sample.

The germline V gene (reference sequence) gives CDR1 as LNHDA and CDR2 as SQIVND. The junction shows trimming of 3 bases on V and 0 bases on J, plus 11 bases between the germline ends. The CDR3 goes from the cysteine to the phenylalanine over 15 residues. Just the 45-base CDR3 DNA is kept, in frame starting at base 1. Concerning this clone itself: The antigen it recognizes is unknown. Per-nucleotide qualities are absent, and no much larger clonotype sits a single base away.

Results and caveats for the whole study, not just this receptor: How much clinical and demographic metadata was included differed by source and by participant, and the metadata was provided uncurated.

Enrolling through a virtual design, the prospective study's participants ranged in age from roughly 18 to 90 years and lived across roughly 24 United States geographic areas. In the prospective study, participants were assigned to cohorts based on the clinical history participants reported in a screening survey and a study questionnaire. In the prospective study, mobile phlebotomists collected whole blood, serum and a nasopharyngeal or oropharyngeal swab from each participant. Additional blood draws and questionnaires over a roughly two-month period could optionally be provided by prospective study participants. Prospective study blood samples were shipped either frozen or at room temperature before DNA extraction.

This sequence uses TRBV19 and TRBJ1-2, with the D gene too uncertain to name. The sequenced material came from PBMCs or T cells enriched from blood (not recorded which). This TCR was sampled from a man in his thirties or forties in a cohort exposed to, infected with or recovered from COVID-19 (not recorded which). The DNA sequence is TGTGCCAGTAGTATCGCGTTGATAGCTAACTATGGCTACACCTTC. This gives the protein CASSIALIANYGYTF.